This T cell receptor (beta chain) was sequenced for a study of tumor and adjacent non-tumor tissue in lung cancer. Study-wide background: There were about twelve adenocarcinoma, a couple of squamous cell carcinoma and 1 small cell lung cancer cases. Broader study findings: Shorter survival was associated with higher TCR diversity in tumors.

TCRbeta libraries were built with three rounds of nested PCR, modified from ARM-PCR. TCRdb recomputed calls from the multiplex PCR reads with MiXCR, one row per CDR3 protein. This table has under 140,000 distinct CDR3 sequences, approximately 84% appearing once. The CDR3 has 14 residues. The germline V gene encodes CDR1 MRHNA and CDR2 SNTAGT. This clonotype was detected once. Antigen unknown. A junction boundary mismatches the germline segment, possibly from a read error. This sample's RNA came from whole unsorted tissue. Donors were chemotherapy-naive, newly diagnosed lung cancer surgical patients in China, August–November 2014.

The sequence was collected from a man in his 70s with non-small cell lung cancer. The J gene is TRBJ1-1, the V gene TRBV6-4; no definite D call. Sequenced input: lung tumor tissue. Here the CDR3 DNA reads TGTGCCAGCAGCCCCGGAGGAGTGAACAATGAAGCTTTCTTT. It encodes CASSPGGVNNEAFF.